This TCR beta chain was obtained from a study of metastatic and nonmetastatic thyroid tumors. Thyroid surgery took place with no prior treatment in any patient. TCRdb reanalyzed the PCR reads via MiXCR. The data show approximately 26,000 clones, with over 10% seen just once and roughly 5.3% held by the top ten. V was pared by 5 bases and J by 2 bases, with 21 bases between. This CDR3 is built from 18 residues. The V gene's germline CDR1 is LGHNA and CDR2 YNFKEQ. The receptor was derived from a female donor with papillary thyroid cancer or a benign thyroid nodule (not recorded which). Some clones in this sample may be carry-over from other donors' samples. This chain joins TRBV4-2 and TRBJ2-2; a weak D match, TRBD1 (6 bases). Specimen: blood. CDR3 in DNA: TGTGCCAGCAGCGCAGGGGAATTTGGCCAGAAAAACACCGGGGAGCTGTTTTTT. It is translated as CASSAGEFGQKNTGELFF.